This T cell receptor beta chain came from a study of CD8+ T cells in alopecia areata. The wider study: Approximately 7-11-week-old female C3H/HeJ mice were grafted with skin from spontaneously alopecic 6-12-month-old C3H/HeJ graft donors.

RNA extraction and reverse transcription yielded cDNA as sequencing template. Only in-frame clones appear in the TCRdb table, and some are missing; sequencing was by immunoSEQ multiplex PCR. The sample was found to contain 250,000 or so clones, and every one recurs. Using CD4, CD8alpha, NKG2D, NKG2ACE and other markers, pooled cutaneous lymph node cells were sorted. A few counts support this clone. Gene names refer to mouse genes. The read ends 4 residues early relative to the CDR3; the germline J gene fills the gap. This sample also contains other DNA sequences that code for the same CDR3. With 4 bases removed from V and 0 bases from J, the gap between germline ends came to 6 bases. The CDR3 is 13 residues long. Germline-derived CDR1 and CDR2 are FNHDT and SITEND (reference sequence).

The TCR comes from a C3H/HeJ mouse with alopecia areata. Strain haplotype at MHC: H2-k. Material: CD4+ T cells sorted from a lymph node. The chain carries TRBV19 and TRBJ2-3, with D hard to call. The CDR3 loop is CASSLTSAETLYF. CDR3 DNA, as far as it was read: TGTGCCAGCAGTCTTACTAGTGCAGAA.